This TCR beta chain stems from a study of blood T cell repertoires in COVID-19. The V end was cut by 0 bases, the J end by 9 bases, with 11 bases between. The length of the CDR3 is 14 residues. Looked up from germline, CDR1 is MGHRA and CDR2 is YSYEKL. Assay used: immunoSEQ multiplex PCR; TCRdb lists only in-frame clones, some missing. The profile shows a few hundred thousand clones, 65% to 90% of them singletons. This sequence joins TRBV4-1 and TRBJ1-4; D is unclear. Specimen: peripheral blood. The sequence came from a woman in her 70s with COVID-19, enrolled during active disease. The CDR3 DNA reads TGCGCCAGCAGCCAAGATTGGCAGGTTCAAAAACTGTTTTTT. Translated, it gives CASSQDWQVQKLFF.